A single TCR beta chain is shown here with its context. Its matching antigen is unknown. The J segment lost 0 bases and the V segment lost 4 bases, leaving 8 bases of the junction unmatched. There are 17 residues in the CDR3. CDR1 and CDR2 (germline): SGHRS, YFSETQ. The sample comes from a study of shared clonotypes between healthy human individuals. Measured with immunoSEQ multiplex PCR; TCRdb has only the in-frame clones, and not every one. The repertoire includes 1 million to 1.3 million clones, approximately 78% of them detected once, and 0.61% sits in the top ten. General study results and limits: Generation probabilities were higher for clonotypes shared across all four sorted-subset donors than for unshared ones.

Sequencing was done on a sample of memory CD4+ T cells from PBMCs. The subset was: CD45RA-negative fraction. The receptor was derived from a man younger than 35 in good health. Some clones in this sample may be carry-over from other donors' samples. This chain links TRBV5-1 with TRBJ2-3, with 10 bases fitting TRBD2. This CDR3 is CASSRDPTSGSTDTQYF. The CDR3 DNA reads TGCGCCAGCAGCCGAGACCCGACTAGCGGGAGCACAGATACGCAGTATTTT.